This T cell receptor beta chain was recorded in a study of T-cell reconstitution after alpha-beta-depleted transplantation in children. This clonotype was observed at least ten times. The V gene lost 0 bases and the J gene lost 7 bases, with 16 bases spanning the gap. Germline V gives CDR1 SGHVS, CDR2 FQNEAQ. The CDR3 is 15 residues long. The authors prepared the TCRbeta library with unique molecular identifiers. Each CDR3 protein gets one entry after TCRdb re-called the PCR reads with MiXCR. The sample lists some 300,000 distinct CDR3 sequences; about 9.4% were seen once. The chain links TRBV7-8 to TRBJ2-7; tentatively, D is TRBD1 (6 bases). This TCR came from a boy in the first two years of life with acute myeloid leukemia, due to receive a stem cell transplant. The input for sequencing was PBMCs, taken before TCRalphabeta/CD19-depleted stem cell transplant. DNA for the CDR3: TGTGCCAGCAGCTTAGCGACAGGCTTCAAAAGGGAGCAGTACTTC. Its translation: CASSLATGFKREQYF.